This TCR beta chain was identified in a study of CD8+ T cells in alopecia areata. Overall study results and limits: Alphabeta T cells residing in normal skin are also sequenced in scalp samples.

cDNA reverse transcribed from extracted RNA served as the sequencing template. The table came from immunoSEQ multiplex PCR; TCRdb's copy has only in-frame clones and leaves some out. The record shows some 120,000 clones for this sample, with no singletons present. As concerns this clone: The antigen remains undetermined. Genes and germline come from the mouse. With the read ending 4 residues before the CDR3 end, the germline J gene is used to fill in that end.

This CDR3 is built from 15 residues. V was pared by 5 bases and J by 3 bases, with 6 bases of the junction left unmatched. Per germline, CDR1 NNHDY and CDR2 SYVADS. Sequenced material: lesional skin. This chain uses TRBV13-3 with TRBJ2-5; 10 bases match TRBD2. The source of this sequence is a C3H/HeJ mouse with alopecia areata. The strain's MHC: H2-k. The CDR3 loop is CASRPWGGAQDTQYF. Incomplete CDR3 DNA: TGTGCCAGCAGACCCTGGGGGGGCGCACAAGAC.